The rows below give T cell receptor beta chains drawn from one sample of a study of regulatory T cells in long-lasting Graves disease. TCRdb redid the calling of the multiplex PCR reads with MiXCR, one entry per CDR3 protein. The top ten hold 15% to 20% of the sample, which has 360,000 or so distinct CDR3 sequences, approximately 12% seen once. The same sample was also used in a study of T cells in Graves' hyperthyroidism and ophthalmopathy.

This specimen was peripheral blood mononuclear cells (PBMCs), taken at new diagnosis, from a patient treated with antithyroid drugs. These receptors originate from a woman aged 18-35 years with Graves disease. CDR3s include the opening cysteine and the closing phenylalanine or tryptophan. D genes are given only for firm matches. The listing skips clone size in some rows; elsewhere it reads once, few, many or a size class.

j_call v_call clone_size d_call cdr3_nt cdr3_aa
TRBJ2-1 TRBV12-3/TRBV12-4 . . TGTGCCAGCACCACCGCTGGTGAGCAGTTCTTC CASTTAGEQFF
TRBJ1-1 TRBV6-1 . . TGTGCCAGCAGTCAAATCCCGACAGCGAACACTGAAGCTTTCTTT CASSQIPTANTEAFF
TRBJ2-1 TRBV6-9 many . TGTGCCAGCAGTTTTCCTTCGTCCCACCCCTCCTACAATGAGCAGTTCTTC CASSFPSSHPSYNEQFF
TRBJ2-1 TRBV5-1 many . TGCGCCAGCAGCTTGGTTAGCCCCCCTACCTACAATGAGCAGTTCTTC CASSLVSPPTYNEQFF
TRBJ1-3 TRBV5-1 few . TGCGCCAGCAGCTTCGAGACGGGAAACACCATATATTTT CASSFETGNTIYF
TRBJ1-1 TRBV20-1 many . TGCAGTGCTAGGTCCGGAGTCGCAGGCATGAACACTGAAGCTTTCTTT CSARSGVAGMNTEAFF
TRBJ2-1 TRBV12-3/TRBV12-4 many TRBD1 TGTGCCAGCAGTCCTCGGACAGGGGGCTCCTACAATGAGCAGTTCTTC CASSPRTGGSYNEQFF
TRBJ1-1 TRBV7-2 many . TGTGCCAGCAGCCCATACAGGGATGAGTACACTGAAGCTTTCTTT CASSPYRDEYTEAFF
TRBJ2-1 TRBV6-1 few TRBD2 TGTGCCAGCAGCAACGAGGGCCTAGCGGGGAATGAGCAGTTCTTC CASSNEGLAGNEQFF
TRBJ2-3 TRBV4-3 few TRBD2 TGCGCCAGCAGCCAAGATAGATTTAGCGGGACAGATACGCAGTATTTT CASSQDRFSGTDTQYF
TRBJ2-4 TRBV6-2/TRBV6-3 few . TGTGCCAGCAGTTCGTCCCGGGGCAGTAAGAACATTCAGTACTTC CASSSSRGSKNIQYF
TRBJ2-1 TRBV29-1 few . TGCAGCGTTGTTTTCGGCCGCTACAATGAGCAGTTCTTC CSVVFGRYNEQFF
TRBJ1-5 TRBV11-2 many . TGTGCCAGCAGCCTTGTTGGGGGCGCGGGTCAGCCCCAGCATTTT CASSLVGGAGQPQHF
TRBJ1-1 TRBV7-9 many . TGTGCCAGCACAGCTTTTTTTACAGGGACCACTGAAGCTTTCTTT CASTAFFTGTTEAFF
TRBJ1-6 TRBV12-3/TRBV12-4 few . TGTGCCAGCAGTTTAGCCGGAAATTCACCCCTCCACTTT CASSLAGNSPLHF
TRBJ2-3 TRBV2 many . TGTGCCAGCAGTGGGCCTCTGTTGGGCGTGGCAGATACGCAGTATTTT CASSGPLLGVADTQYF
TRBJ1-2 TRBV7-2 . . TGTGCCAGCAGCTTAGTTAGGGGAGGCTACACCTTC CASSLVRGGYTF
TRBJ2-1 TRBV7-2 many . TGTGCCAGCAGCTATGACAGGGACTATGACAATGAGCAGTTCTTC CASSYDRDYDNEQFF
TRBJ1-1 TRBV2 many . TGTGCCAGCAGTGAAAGCCCGGGGACTGAAGCTTTCTTT CASSESPGTEAFF
TRBJ1-5 TRBV19 few TRBD1 TGTGCCAGCAAGACAGGGGGAGGCGGTCAGCCCCAGCATTTT CASKTGGGGQPQHF
TRBJ1-1 TRBV27 many . TGTGCCAGCAGTTTAAGGACAGCCTCCTGGGGCACTGAAGCTTTCTTT CASSLRTASWGTEAFF
TRBJ1-2 TRBV28 . . TGTGCCAGCAGTCCTCAGGGAGATGACTACACCTTC CASSPQGDDYTF
TRBJ1-5 TRBV6-5 few . TGTGCCAGCAGTTACTCGATGGGGGGGAAGCCCCAGCATTTT CASSYSMGGKPQHF
TRBJ1-1 TRBV30 many . TGTGCCTGGACACGGACTGGACCTGAAGCTTTCTTT CAWTRTGPEAFF
TRBJ1-2 TRBV19 few . TGTGCCAGTAGTATCGACACGAACTATGGCTACACCTTC CASSIDTNYGYTF
TRBJ1-5 TRBV18 many . TGTGCCAGCTCACTTACAGTGAGCAATCAGCCCCAGCATTTT CASSLTVSNQPQHF
TRBJ2-3 TRBV27 . . TGTGCCAGCACCAAGAGGCTCACGAGCACAGATACGCAGTATTTT CASTKRLTSTDTQYF
TRBJ2-3 TRBV6-2/TRBV6-3 many . TGTGCCAGCAGTTACGTGAAAGCCCACCCCGGGGGTATTTTGGATTTCTCGCAGTATTTT CASSYVKAHPGGILDFSQYF
TRBJ1-2 TRBV7-2 few TRBD1 TGTGCCAGCAGCCTTGGGGCAAGGGAGGGACAGAACTATGGCTACACCTTC CASSLGAREGQNYGYTF
TRBJ2-3 TRBV6-5 . . TGTGCCAGCAGTTACCGGGTCAGGTACCGACGTACAGATACGCAGTATTTT CASSYRVRYRRTDTQYF
TRBJ2-3 TRBV12-3/TRBV12-4 many . TGTGCCAGCAGTCCACCCGATAGCGGTCCCACCTCCACAGATACGCAGTATTTT CASSPPDSGPTSTDTQYF
TRBJ2-2 TRBV11-2 . . TGTGCCAGCAGCCCAGGTGGCGACGGGGAGCTGTTTTTT CASSPGGDGELFF
TRBJ1-2 TRBV2 many . TGTGCCAGCAGTGATGAAGGTGGCTACACCTTC CASSDEGGYTF
TRBJ2-1 TRBV5-1 . TRBD2 TGCGCCAGCAGCTGGGACAGAGTGATGACTAGCGGGAGATTCTACAGTGAGCAGTTCTTC CASSWDRVMTSGRFYSEQFF
TRBJ1-1 TRBV7-2 many . TGTGCCAGCAGCTACGAGTATGATTGGAACACTGAAGCTTTCTTT CASSYEYDWNTEAFF
TRBJ1-1 TRBV2 many . TGTGCCAGCAGTGAAGAGGGGAACACTGAAGCTTTCTTT CASSEEGNTEAFF
TRBJ2-5 TRBV24-1 few . TGTGCCACCAGTGATGACGGACATCCGGAGACCCAGTACTTC CATSDDGHPETQYF
TRBJ2-6 TRBV29-1 many . TGCAGCATCATGGCGTACTCTGGGGCCAACGTCCTGACTTTC CSIMAYSGANVLTF
TRBJ2-5 TRBV5-1 many TRBD2 TGCGCCAGCAGCTTGAGGCGGGGGGGCCGTGAGACCCAGTACTTC CASSLRRGGRETQYF
TRBJ2-7 TRBV6-2/TRBV6-3 . . TGTGCCAGCACCAACCCAGCGTTATCCTACGAGCAGTACTTC CASTNPALSYEQYF
TRBJ2-5 TRBV9 . TRBD1 TGTGCCAGCAGCGTCTCCCGCCTGCCGACAGGGCCAGAGACCCAGTACTTC CASSVSRLPTGPETQYF
TRBJ2-1 TRBV9 . . TGTGCCAGCAGCGTAGGGCAGGGAAGGTTGAGCTCCTACAATGAGCAGTTCTTC CASSVGQGRLSSYNEQFF
TRBJ2-2 TRBV7-9 many . TGTGCCAGCAGCACCTACATACTAGGGCGCGAGAGGGAGCTGTTTTTT CASSTYILGRERELFF
TRBJ1-1 TRBV11-2 many TRBD1 TGTGCCAGCAGCTTATCTATAAGGACAGGGGGCACTGAAGCTTTCTTT CASSLSIRTGGTEAFF
TRBJ2-1 TRBV4-3 many TRBD2 TGCGCCAGCAGCCAAGATAGGCTAGCGGGGGCCTACAATGAGCAGTTCTTC CASSQDRLAGAYNEQFF
TRBJ1-1 TRBV15 many . TGTGCCACCAGCAGTCTCGTCTTTACTTACAACACTGAAGCTTTCTTT CATSSLVFTYNTEAFF
TRBJ2-3 TRBV27 many . TGTGCCAGCAGTTTATCCCCATCGGGGGTTCCGACCGGCACAGATACGCAGTATTTT CASSLSPSGVPTGTDTQYF
TRBJ1-3 TRBV30 many . TGTGCTTCTAACAGGGAGAATGGAAACACCATATATTTT CASNRENGNTIYF
TRBJ2-1 TRBV2 . TRBD1 TGTGCCAGCAGCGATCGGACAGGGAAGGGAAATGAGCAGTTCTTC CASSDRTGKGNEQFF
TRBJ2-7 TRBV11-1 many TRBD2 TGTGCCAGCAGCCCTAACCCCGGGACTAGCGTCGAGCAGTACTTC CASSPNPGTSVEQYF
TRBJ2-3 TRBV4-1 few . TGCGCCAGCAGCCAAGATTTAGACGATGCTTTCACAGATACGCAGTATTTT CASSQDLDDAFTDTQYF
TRBJ2-3 TRBV12-3/TRBV12-4 many TRBD2 TGTGCCAGCAGATCAAATTCACGGGGGGGCTCAGATACGCAGTATTTT CASRSNSRGGSDTQYF